Listed below are T cell receptor beta chains from one sample, sequenced in a study of identical twins. MiXCR was run by TCRdb on the 5' RACE reads, yielding one entry per CDR3 protein. The sample has 310,000 or so distinct CDR3 sequences, just under 9.5% seen once. These data were also reused for a study on yellow fever vaccine responses in identical twins.

The source material was CD8+ T cells sorted from blood. All receptors derive from a woman younger than 35 in good health. Each CDR3 is given with its conserved first and last residue. D genes are given only for firm matches. Part of the rows lack a size; the others show once, few, many or a class for expanded clones.

CDR3 DNA,CDR3 protein,D gene,J gene,V gene,clone size
TGTGCCAGCTCGACCAGGAGGACAGATAACACAGATACGCAGTATTTT,CASSTRRTDNTDTQYF,NA,TRBJ2-3,TRBV18,few
TGTGCCAGCAGTTTAGGGACAGGAGACTCCTACAATGAGCAGTTCTTC,CASSLGTGDSYNEQFF,TRBD1,TRBJ2-1,TRBV12-3/TRBV12-4,few
TGTGCCAGCAGCTTCGCCTCGGGATTTGAGCAGTTCTTC,CASSFASGFEQFF,NA,TRBJ2-1,TRBV5-6,many
TGTGCCAGCAGTTACTCGCTTGGACTAGCGGGATCAGATACGCAGTATTTT,CASSYSLGLAGSDTQYF,TRBD2,TRBJ2-3,TRBV6-5,few
TGTGCCAGCAGCACAGCCCGGACTAGCGGGAGCAATGAGCAGTTCTTC,CASSTARTSGSNEQFF,TRBD2,TRBJ2-1,TRBV7-9,NA
TGTGCCAGCAGCGCCCGGGCGGGAGGGCCTTTAAATGAGCAGTTCTTC,CASSARAGGPLNEQFF,TRBD2,TRBJ2-1,TRBV9,NA
TGCGCCAGCAGCCCCGACAGGATCTCCTACGAGCAGTACTTC,CASSPDRISYEQYF,NA,TRBJ2-7,TRBV4-3,many
TGTGCCAGCAGCCCACCGATCGAGTATTACAATGAGCAGTTCTTC,CASSPPIEYYNEQFF,NA,TRBJ2-1,TRBV7-8,few
TGTGCCAGCAGACCCTCTGGGGCCAACGTCCTGACTTTC,CASRPSGANVLTF,NA,TRBJ2-6,TRBV7-3,many
TGTGCCAGCACCCCCTGGACACCTGAGCAGTTCTTC,CASTPWTPEQFF,NA,TRBJ2-1,TRBV7-8,few
TGTGCCAGCTCACCACCGAACAGGGCAAACAATGAGCAGTTCTTC,CASSPPNRANNEQFF,NA,TRBJ2-1,TRBV18,many
TGTGCCAGCAGTGTTTGGGATATCGAGCAGTACTTC,CASSVWDIEQYF,NA,TRBJ2-7,TRBV2,NA
TGCAGTGCTAGACGGAGGTCAGAATACGAGCAGTACTTC,CSARRRSEYEQYF,NA,TRBJ2-7,TRBV20-1,NA
TGCAGCATCACAGGGTTAAACACTGAAGCTTTCTTT,CSITGLNTEAFF,NA,TRBJ1-1,TRBV29-1,many
TGTGCCAGCAGCTGGGGAGGGGGCGAGTGGGAAGAGACCCAGTACTTC,CASSWGGGEWEETQYF,NA,TRBJ2-5,TRBV28,NA
TGTGCCAGCAGAAACACAGATACGCAGTATTTT,CASRNTDTQYF,NA,TRBJ2-3,TRBV7-9,NA
TGTGCCAGCAGCTCTTCGGACGGGGAGGATTATGAGCAGTACTTC,CASSSSDGEDYEQYF,NA,TRBJ2-7,TRBV7-9,many
TGCGCCAGCAGCCTCACTAGCGGGGGGGCCCGGAGCACAGATACGCAGTATTTT,CASSLTSGGARSTDTQYF,TRBD2,TRBJ2-3,TRBV5-1,NA
TGCGCCAGCAGCCAAGACCGCCGTTCCTACGAGCAGTACTTC,CASSQDRRSYEQYF,NA,TRBJ2-7,TRBV4-3,many
TGCAGCGTTGAAGAACAGGGTTCCTACGAGCAGTACTTC,CSVEEQGSYEQYF,NA,TRBJ2-7,TRBV29-1,many
TGTGCCAGCAGTTTATCCTACAGGTTGGGGACCGGGGAGCTGTTTTTT,CASSLSYRLGTGELFF,NA,TRBJ2-2,TRBV27,few
TGTGCCAGCACCTTGACAGGGGGGCGTCAAGCTTTCTTT,CASTLTGGRQAFF,TRBD1,TRBJ1-1,TRBV7-9,NA
TGTGCCTGGAGTGTGGGGATTTCCTACGAGCAGTACTTC,CAWSVGISYEQYF,NA,TRBJ2-7,TRBV30,NA
TGTGCCAGCAGTTACGCGGGACTCTTCTACGAGCAGTACTTC,CASSYAGLFYEQYF,NA,TRBJ2-7,TRBV6-2/TRBV6-3,many
TGTGCCAGCAGCTTATTACCATCATCCCCCGGGGAGCTGTTTTTT,CASSLLPSSPGELFF,NA,TRBJ2-2,TRBV11-2,many
TGTGCCAGCAGCCCCCGACCGGGACAGGGACTGAACACTGAAGCTTTCTTT,CASSPRPGQGLNTEAFF,TRBD1,TRBJ1-1,TRBV7-9,NA
TGCGCCAGCAGCCAAGAGACTAGCGGGCATTACAATGAGCAGTTCTTC,CASSQETSGHYNEQFF,TRBD2,TRBJ2-1,TRBV4-3,many
TGCAGCGTTGACCTTATCCGGGGAGTGGACGGCTACACCTTC,CSVDLIRGVDGYTF,NA,TRBJ1-2,TRBV29-1,few
TGCGCCAGCAGCGAACTAGCGGGGCCCTACAATGAGCAGTTCTTC,CASSELAGPYNEQFF,TRBD2,TRBJ2-1,TRBV5-1,few
TGTGCCAGCAGTTCAAACACGGCACTACGGGAGACCCAGTACTTC,CASSSNTALRETQYF,NA,TRBJ2-5,TRBV6-5,many
TGCAGCGTGGAGAGTCCGGGACAGGGGTGGGAATTGGCAGCTAACGAGCAGTACTTC,CSVESPGQGWELAANEQYF,TRBD1,TRBJ2-7,TRBV29-1,few
TGTGCCAGCAGCCAAGTTATGGGACTAGCGGACAGAGTCGAGACCCAGTACTTC,CASSQVMGLADRVETQYF,TRBD2,TRBJ2-5,TRBV3-1,many
TGCGCCAGCAGCCAAGTTATCACAAACTCCTACAATGAGCAGTTCTTC,CASSQVITNSYNEQFF,NA,TRBJ2-1,TRBV4-1,many
TGCAGCGTTGAAGTCCTAGCGGGAGTGACTGAGCAGTTCTTC,CSVEVLAGVTEQFF,TRBD2,TRBJ2-1,TRBV29-1,many
TGCGCCAGCAGACAGGACAGGGGGCTACCCTACGAGCAGTACTTC,CASRQDRGLPYEQYF,TRBD1,TRBJ2-7,TRBV4-3,many
TGTGCCAGCAGTTCGACAACGGGACAGGTGGAGGAGACCCAGTACTTC,CASSSTTGQVEETQYF,TRBD1,TRBJ2-5,TRBV28,few
TGTGCCAGCAGCTTACTGACAGGGTGGGACCTACGATACCAGTACTTC,CASSLLTGWDLRYQYF,TRBD1,TRBJ2-7,TRBV11-3,NA
TGTGCCAGCAGCGCAGAACAGGGCCACCAAGAGACCCAGTACTTC,CASSAEQGHQETQYF,NA,TRBJ2-5,TRBV14,few
TGCAGCGTTGAAGAAGGGGTACCACCCAGGGGCTATGGCTACACCTTC,CSVEEGVPPRGYGYTF,NA,TRBJ1-2,TRBV29-1,NA
TGTGCCAGCAGCCAAGTCTCCGGTCGGGGCTCCTACAATGAGCAGTTCTTC,CASSQVSGRGSYNEQFF,NA,TRBJ2-1,TRBV3-1,many
TGCGCCAGCAGCCAAGATAATAGCGGGCACCCCACCGGGGAGCTGTTTTTT,CASSQDNSGHPTGELFF,TRBD2,TRBJ2-2,TRBV4-3,many
TGTGCCAGCAGCTCCCTGTTAGCGGGGAACTACGAGCAGTACTTC,CASSSLLAGNYEQYF,TRBD2,TRBJ2-7,TRBV4-2,NA
TGTGACAGCATAGCGGGTTCTTGGACTAGCGGAGTCCAAGAGACCCAGTACTTC,CDSIAGSWTSGVQETQYF,TRBD2,TRBJ2-5,TRBV2,NA
TGTGCCAGCAGCCAAGATCTTCCCGGGACAGGGAATAAAAACATTCAGTACTTC,CASSQDLPGTGNKNIQYF,TRBD1,TRBJ2-4,TRBV14,many
TGTGCCAGCAGTACTGGACAGGGGGAGGACGAGCAGTACTTC,CASSTGQGEDEQYF,TRBD1,TRBJ2-7,TRBV12-3/TRBV12-4,many
TGTGCCAGCAGCTTATTCGACAGCGCGAACACCGGGGAGCTGTTTTTT,CASSLFDSANTGELFF,NA,TRBJ2-2,TRBV7-9,NA
TGTGCCAGCAGCCAAACACCCCCTGGGGCGCGGGACAATGAGCAGTTCTTC,CASSQTPPGARDNEQFF,NA,TRBJ2-1,TRBV3-1,few
TGCGCCAGCAGCTGGGGGCAGGGTAGCACCGGGGAGCTGTTTTTT,CASSWGQGSTGELFF,NA,TRBJ2-2,TRBV4-3,NA
TGCAGCGTTGAAACGGACAGGCCCTACGAGCAGTACTTC,CSVETDRPYEQYF,TRBD1,TRBJ2-7,TRBV29-1,few
TGTGCCAGCAGCTTCCCGAGGCGGGAGCGGGAGACCCAGTACTTC,CASSFPRRERETQYF,TRBD2,TRBJ2-5,TRBV7-9,NA
TGCAGCGTTGAGGACAGGAAGAACACCGGGGAGCTGTTTTTT,CSVEDRKNTGELFF,TRBD1,TRBJ2-2,TRBV29-1,many